This TCR beta chain stems from a study of blood T cell repertoires in COVID-19. Shortly before study entry, within 2 weeks, exposed participants had met a COVID-19 case. Repertoires were generated with immunoSEQ multiplex PCR, while TCRdb's copy carries only in-frame clones and drops some. The table records roughly 230,000 clones, about 88% of them present only once. The TCR originated in a woman in her forties or fifties who had been exposed to COVID-19. Sequencing input: PBMCs or T cells enriched from blood (not recorded which).

The CDR3: CASSLSGEPSEAFF. The CDR3 DNA is TGTGCCAGCAGTCTTTCAGGGGAGCCCTCTGAAGCTTTCTTT. The chain has TRBV6-5 and TRBJ1-1, with D possibly being TRBD1 (6 bases). Trimming shortened V by 5 bases and J by 6 bases, and 16 bases separated the two germline ends. Looked up from germline, CDR1 is MNHEY and CDR2 is SVGAGI. The CDR3 is made up of 14 amino acids.